This T cell receptor beta chain was identified during a study of T cell responses to AZD1222 COVID-19 vaccine. Overall study results and limits: Just a handful of AZD1222 recipients tested seropositive at baseline. The study found vaccine-associated CD4 TCRs spanning spike, dominant at 160-218 and 743-854.

V lost 0 bases and J 3 bases, leaving 6 bases between the germline ends. Looked up from germline, CDR1 is MNHEY and CDR2 is SVGEGT. There are 14 residues in the CDR3. This clone was counted a few times. Its antigen is currently unknown. Assay: immunoSEQ multiplex PCR; the TCRdb copy retains only in-frame clones and omits some. Of approximately 140,000 clones detected, about nine tenths appear once; the ten largest clones hold around 3.5%. This receptor was identified in an adult in good health. The sample was peripheral blood, taken on day 0 of AZD1222 vaccination. The chain is built from TRBV6-2 or TRBV6-3 and TRBJ2-1, with no clear D. This CDR3 is CASSYSESYNEQFF. CDR3 nucleotide sequence: TGTGCCAGCAGTTACTCGGAAAGCTACAATGAGCAGTTCTTC.